This T cell receptor (beta chain) was sequenced during a study of cytomegalovirus exposure and HLA in healthy donors. Study-level findings and limits: TCR beta V- and J-gene trimming was later associated with a missense DCLRE1C variant. With high specificity and sensitivity, the classifier reportedly diagnosed cytomegalovirus status.

The PCR used 60 Vbeta and 13 Jbeta primers. Original data processing: As a later analysis found, there were 78 million or so unique TCR beta chains, of which some 9.9 million were shared. Sequenced by immunoSEQ multiplex PCR; TCRdb stores in-frame clones only, minus some. V and J calls plus clone size are reproduced from that table; the DNA served to infer D and trimming. This sample has just over 70,000 clones, with over 70% found just once. While unrecorded immune exposures were likely, the donors were nominally healthy when sampled. Points on this clone: The antigen is undetermined.

This receptor was identified in a human donor in good health. Sample: PBMCs.

The CDR3 loop is CASSRMEGVEQYF. The CDR3 bases are TGTGCCAGCAGTCGAATGGAAGGGGTCGAGCAGTACTTC. The J gene is TRBJ2-7, the V gene TRBV2; TRBD1 might be the D (5 bases). Germline values: CDR1 SNHLY, CDR2 FYNNEI. Trimming removed 5 bases from V and 6 bases from J, with 14 bases in between. The CDR3 is made up of 13 amino acids.